The rows below give T cell receptor beta chains drawn from one sample of a study of shared clonotypes between healthy human individuals. Libraries were prepared by immunoSEQ multiplex PCR; TCRdb keeps only in-frame clonotypes and omits some of them. This sample has 700,000 or so clones, with around 72% found just once. The sequencing input was memory CD4+ T cells sorted from blood. These receptors originate from a woman aged 25 to 39 in good health. The CDR3 runs from the conserved cysteine through the conserved F or W. A D gene is named only where the DNA matches it firmly. Clone size is not always given. Where it is, it says once, few, many or a class for expanded clones.

D,J,size,V,CDR3,DNA
NA,TRBJ2-2,NA,TRBV7-9,CASSGPPGELFF,TGTGCCAGCAGCGGTCCCCCCGGGGAGCTGTTTTTT
TRBD1,TRBJ1-3,once,TRBV4-1,CASSQRGPSGNTIYF,TGCGCCAGCAGCCAAAGGGGGCCCTCTGGAAACACCATATATTTT
NA,TRBJ1-6,once,TRBV27,CASRSGGRGSPLHF,TGTGCCAGCAGGTCCGGCGGACGAGGTTCACCCCTCCACTTT
NA,TRBJ2-2,few,TRBV19,CASSIDSTGELFF,TGTGCCAGTAGTATAGACAGCACCGGGGAGCTGTTTTTT
NA,TRBJ2-5,NA,TRBV5-4,CASSSERETQYF,TGTGCCAGCAGCTCCGAACGGGAGACCCAGTACTTC
NA,TRBJ1-5,NA,TRBV27,CASSLTGFGNQPQHF,TGTGCCAGCAGTTTAACCGGGTTTGGCAATCAGCCCCAGCATTTT
TRBD2,TRBJ2-7,once,TRBV11-2,CASSLVHEVAGRSYEQYF,TGTGCCAGCAGCTTAGTCCACGAGGTAGCGGGACGTTCCTACGAGCAGTACTTC
NA,TRBJ2-3,NA,TRBV5-6,CASSLLWITDTQYF,TGTGCCAGCAGCTTATTATGGATTACAGATACGCAGTATTTT
NA,TRBJ2-1,NA,TRBV11-2,CASGFRRGGNEQFF,TGTGCCAGCGGCTTTCGGAGGGGTGGCAATGAGCAGTTCTTC
NA,TRBJ1-6,NA,TRBV30,CAWTTQLLSDALHF,TGTGCCTGGACGACCCAACTCTTAAGCGACGCCCTCCACTTT